This T cell receptor beta chain was captured by sequencing in a study of shared clonotypes between healthy human individuals. Repertoires were generated with immunoSEQ multiplex PCR, while TCRdb's copy carries only in-frame clones and drops some. The sample has just over 2,000,000 clones; roughly 95% are singletons. V was clipped by 3 bases and J by 0 bases; unmatched bases: 6. Germline V CDR1 and CDR2: GTSNPN, SVGIG (reference sequence). The CDR3 consists of 15 residues. The receptor's source is a man aged 18 to 30 in good health. Sequencing was performed on naive CD4+ T cells sorted from blood. Described subset: CD45RA+ positively selected. The gene calls are TRBV30 and TRBJ1-2; 8 nucleotides agree with TRBD1. The CDR3 DNA reads TGTGCCTGGAGCCCACAGGGGGTATCTAACTATGGCTACACCTTC. It translates to CAWSPQGVSNYGYTF.